The 28 T cell receptor beta chains listed next were all sequenced from one sample in a study of OX40 agonist ivuxolimab in advanced cancers. Data came from immunoSEQ multiplex PCR; TCRdb stores just in-frame clones and leaves some out. Of about 68,000 clones in the sample, more than 75% were seen once. The source was CD4+ or CD8+ T cells sorted from blood, collected in a trial of the OX40 agonist ivuxolimab. The receptors here all came from an adult with an advanced solid tumor such as melanoma, head and neck, liver or kidney cancer.

This clone is a singleton in its sample. This rearrangement joins TRBV6-1 to TRBJ1-4; unclear D gene. This CDR3 is built from 15 residues. Per the germline V gene, CDR1 is MNHNS and CDR2 is SASEGT. Trimming removed 2 bases from V and 7 bases from J, with 14 bases in between. CDR3 in amino acids: CASSEFEGSGEKLFF. CDR3 bases: TGTGCCAGCAGTGAATTTGAAGGGTCGGGTGAAAAACTGTTTTTT.

The chain is built from TRBV2 and TRBJ2-7, with 9 bases fitting TRBD2. V trimming: 5 bases; J trimming: 9 bases; junction bases outside the gene matches: 5. The germline gives CDR1 SNHLY, CDR2 FYNNEI. The CDR3 loop spans 12 amino acids. The CDR3 DNA reads as TGTGCCAGCAGTAATAGCGGGGGACGGCAGTACTTC. Residues: CASSNSGGRQYF.

This clone was detected only once. J is TRBJ2-3 and V is TRBV10-3; D perhaps matches TRBD1 (6 bases). The CDR3 runs to 14 residues. V was clipped by 3 bases and J by 3 bases, with 10 bases between them. Germline V gives CDR1 ENHRY, CDR2 SYGVKD. The CDR3 is CAISELQGTDTQYF. DNA for the CDR3: TGTGCCATCAGTGAACTACAGGGAACAGATACGCAGTATTTT.

This clone was seen only a few times. V usage is TRBV6-5 and J usage is TRBJ2-5; D possibly corresponds to TRBD2 (6 bases). Germline lookup yields CDR1 MNHEY and CDR2 SVGAGI. The V gene lost 6 bases and the J gene lost 1 base, with 12 bases spanning the gap. The CDR3 totals 14 residues. As DNA, the CDR3 is TGTGCCAGCAGACGCGACGGGGGCCAAGAGACCCAGTACTTC. Residues: CASRRDGGQETQYF.

Remarks on this clone: Distinct nucleotide sequences in the sample also encode this CDR3. This chain joins TRBV6-1 and TRBJ1-5, with no clear D. Germline V gene sequence: CDR1 MNHNS, CDR2 SASEGT. V was trimmed by 2 bases and J by 7 bases, leaving 6 bases between them. The CDR3 extends over 12 amino acids. The CDR3 DNA reads TGTGCCAGCAGTGAACGAGCCCAGCCCCAGCATTTT. This translates into CASSERAQPQHF.

The chain links TRBV28 to TRBJ1-1, with D possibly being TRBD1 (5 bases). The V end lost 2 bases, the J end lost 3 bases, and 13 bases lay between the germline ends. Germline CDR1 MDHEN, CDR2 SYDVKM. CDR3 size: 15 residues. The CDR3: CASSLVNRIYTEAFF. The CDR3 DNA is TGTGCCAGCAGTTTAGTTAACAGGATTTACACTGAAGCTTTCTTT.

The V call is TRBV14, the J call TRBJ1-6; D possibly corresponds to TRBD1 (5 bases). Deletions cut 2 bases from V and 4 bases from J, with 9 bases between. The CDR3 loop spans 15 amino acids. Germline CDR1 reads SGHDN; CDR2 reads FVKESK. The CDR3 is CASSQMKGYNSPLHF. CDR3 in DNA: TGTGCCAGCAGCCAAATGAAGGGGTATAATTCACCCCTCCACTTT.

The V and J genes are TRBV7-3 and TRBJ2-2; 12 bases match TRBD2. The CDR3 is 16 residues long. The germline CDR1 and CDR2 sequences are SGHTA and FQGTGA. V gave up 5 bases and J gave up 5 bases; unmatched junction bases: 6. The CDR3 loop reads CASSTGLAGRTGELFF. DNA of the CDR3: TGTGCCAGCAGCACAGGACTAGCGGGACGTACCGGGGAGCTGTTTTTT.

The chain uses TRBV6-6 and TRBJ2-1; perhaps TRBD2 as D (5 bases). Looked up from germline, CDR1 is MNHNY and CDR2 is SVGAGI (reference sequence). This CDR3 is built from 14 residues. The germline V and J ends were trimmed by 2 bases and 5 bases, with 10 bases remaining between them. This CDR3 is CASSYEGKHNEQFF. For the CDR3, the DNA is TGTGCCAGCAGTTACGAGGGAAAGCACAATGAGCAGTTCTTC.

This clone has a single count. This sequence joins TRBV6-6 and TRBJ2-1; TRBD2 matches at 11 bases. This CDR3 contains 16 residues. CDR1 and CDR2 (germline): MNHNY, SVGAGI (reference sequence). Losses at the gene ends were 6 bases for V and 2 bases for J; bases not matched to a gene: 6. CDR3 sequence (DNA): TGTGCCAGCAGAGATACTAGCGGGGGAGCCTACAATGAGCAGTTCTTC. This translates into CASRDTSGGAYNEQFF.

This rearrangement joins TRBV5-4 to TRBJ1-1; unclear D gene. V dropped 4 bases and J dropped 4 bases, with 14 bases sitting between them. Germline values: CDR1 SGHNT, CDR2 YYREEE (reference sequence). The CDR3 has 14 residues. CDR3 amino acids: CASSDHLPLTEAFF. CDR3 DNA: TGTGCCAGCAGCGATCACTTACCCCTCACTGAAGCTTTCTTT.

The J gene is TRBJ2-2, the V gene TRBV7-3; D gene ambiguous. V was shortened by 2 bases and J by 0 bases, with 4 bases between the two germline ends. This CDR3 has 14 residues. Germline values: CDR1 SGHTA, CDR2 FQGTGA. This chain's CDR3 is CASSLQSNTGELFF. DNA for the CDR3: TGTGCCAGCAGCTTACAGTCGAACACCGGGGAGCTGTTTTTT.

V usage is TRBV19 and J usage is TRBJ1-5, with D possibly TRBD1 on 5 matching bases. Trimming shortened V by 7 bases and J by 2 bases, and 21 bases separated the two germline ends. CDR1 and CDR2 (germline): LNHDA, SQIVND (reference sequence). This CDR3 contains 17 residues. The CDR3 here is CASTGGGFPAGNQPQHF. CDR3 nucleotides: TGTGCCAGTACCGGCGGGGGGTTCCCGGCTGGCAATCAGCCCCAGCATTTT.

V gene TRBV7-2 combines with J gene TRBJ1-2; TRBD1 matches 8 bases. Per germline, CDR1 SGHTA and CDR2 FQGNSA. This CDR3 is built from 15 residues. V lost 6 bases and J lost 4; bases outside the gene matches: 10. In nucleotides, the CDR3 is TGTGCCAGCAGTCCAGGCCTGGACAGGGCCTATGGCTACACCTTC. This codes for CASSPGLDRAYGYTF. Full variable domain (rest looked up from reference TRBV7-2 and TRBJ1-2): GAGVSQSPSNKVTEKGKDVELRCDPISGHTALYWYRQSLGQGLEFLIYFQGNSAPDKSGLPSDRFSAERTGGSVSTLTIQRTQQEDSAVYLCASSPGLDRAYGYTFGSGTRLTVV.

The CDR3, as DNA: TGTGCCAGCTCTCCGGTACAGGGGATAAGCGAAAAACTGTTTTTT. This codes for CASSPVQGISEKLFF. The chain joins TRBV18 to TRBJ1-4, with 7 positions matching TRBD1. This CDR3 contains 15 residues. From germline, CDR1 is KGHSH and CDR2 LQKENI. V was clipped by 6 bases and J by 8 bases; unmatched bases: 12.

This chain uses TRBV28 with TRBJ1-2, with 9 bases aligning to TRBD1. The germline V gene has CDR1 MDHEN and CDR2 SYDVKM. The junction had 3 bases not matched to a gene; V was cut back by 2 bases and J by 8 bases. CDR3 length equals 13 residues. The CDR3: CASSLTGGAGYTF. Here the CDR3 DNA reads TGTGCCAGCAGTTTAACAGGGGGCGCCGGCTACACCTTC.

The chain couples TRBV5-1 to TRBJ1-1; D gene ambiguous. Germline V gives CDR1 SGHRS, CDR2 YFSETQ. V gave up 1 base and J gave up 0 bases, with 7 bases separating them. The CDR3 runs 14 residues. The DNA for the CDR3 is TGCGCCAGCAGCTTGCAGGCGTTGAACACTGAAGCTTTCTTT. Its translation: CASSLQALNTEAFF.

The rearrangement uses TRBV10-3 and TRBJ2-7; no clear D. Trimming shortened V by 4 bases and J by 1 base, and 20 bases separated the two germline ends. Germline values: CDR1 ENHRY, CDR2 SYGVKD. The CDR3 is 17 residues long. The CDR3 nucleotides are TGTGCCATCAGTGTTAAAGCACCCGGACCTGGGTCCTACGAGCAGTACTTC. This encodes CAISVKAPGPGSYEQYF.

The chain couples TRBV5-4 to TRBJ2-5; 7 bases align to TRBD2. Germline loops: CDR1 SGHNT, CDR2 YYREEE (reference sequence). The CDR3 spans 17 residues. Trimming took 2 bases from V and 4 from J; bases not matched to a gene: 14. The CDR3 region has the DNA TGTGCCAGCAGCTTTCTAGGGCATGGCGGGAGTGGAGAGACCCAGTACTTC. Its translation: CASSFLGHGGSGETQYF.

V gene TRBV11-3 combines with J gene TRBJ2-7; D unclear. Trimming took 0 bases from V and 7 from J, leaving 10 bases between them. The CDR3 consists of 13 residues. Germline assignment: CDR1 SGHNT and CDR2 YENEEA. The CDR3 DNA is TGTGCCAGCAGCTTAGACAGGCTCGGAGAGCAGTACTTC. It translates to CASSLDRLGEQYF.

The chain uses TRBV7-2 and TRBJ1-5; 7 bases match TRBD1. Germline CDR1 SGHTA, CDR2 FQGNSA. After removal of 1 base from V and 7 bases from J, the junction contained 7 bases not matched to a gene. The CDR3 totals 15 residues. CDR3 in amino acids: CASSLGGGIGQPQHF. The CDR3 region has the DNA TGTGCCAGCAGCTTAGGAGGGGGCATTGGCCAGCCCCAGCATTTT.

V and J are TRBV2 and TRBJ2-7; no firm D call. The CDR3 runs to 14 residues. V lost 6 bases to trimming and J lost 4 bases, with 16 bases between them. Germline V gene lookup returns CDR1 SNHLY and CDR2 FYNNEI. The CDR3: CASRLDPRSYEQYF. Written as DNA, the CDR3 is TGTGCCAGCAGATTGGACCCAAGGAGTTACGAGCAGTACTTC. Together with reference TRBV2 and TRBJ2-7, the CDR3 gives the full variable domain: EPEVTQTPSHQVTQMGQEVILRCVPISNHLYFYWYRQILGQKVEFLVSFYNNEISEKSEIFDDQFSVERPDGSNFTLKIRSTKLEDSAMYFCASRLDPRSYEQYFGPGTRLTVT.

The V gene is TRBV7-9, the J gene TRBJ2-5; D is perhaps TRBD1 (6 bases). Germline CDR1 and CDR2: SEHNR and FQNEAQ (reference sequence). CDR3 length equals 14 residues. The ends were cut back, 3 bases at V and 3 bases at J, with 11 bases in the middle. The DNA for the CDR3 is TGTGCCAGCAGCTTCCGCTGGACAGAAGAGACCCAGTACTTC. Translated: CASSFRWTEETQYF.

V and J are TRBV7-2 and TRBJ2-3, with D perhaps being TRBD1 or TRBD2 (5 bases each). CDR1 is SGHTA, CDR2 FQGNSA, per germline. This CDR3 region has 14 residues. The V gene lost 7 bases and the J gene lost 0 bases, with 11 bases spanning the gap. The CDR3 coding sequence is TGTGCCAGCAAAGCCGGGGCTAGCACAGATACGCAGTATTTT. Translated: CASKAGASTDTQYF.

This chain joins TRBV30 and TRBJ2-3; D unclear. Between the trimmed V and J ends, which lost 1 base and 3 bases, there was a span of 8 bases. The germline gives CDR1 GTSNPN, CDR2 SVGIG (reference sequence). The CDR3 runs to 13 residues. The CDR3 DNA follows: TGTGCCTGGAGTGACCGGCCAACAGATACGCAGTATTTT. Translating gives CAWSDRPTDTQYF. The complete variable domain, with remaining parts taken from reference TRBV30 and TRBJ2-3, reads SQTIHQWPATLVQPVGSPLSLECTVEGTSNPNLYWYRQAAGRGLQLLFYSVGIGQISSEVPQNLSASRPQDRQFILSSKKLLLSDSGFYLCAWSDRPTDTQYFGPGTRLTVL.

The chain combines TRBV9 with TRBJ2-5; D not resolved. V gave up 0 bases and J gave up 2 bases, with 11 bases separating them. The CDR3 is made up of 15 amino acids. Germline assignment: CDR1 SGDLS and CDR2 YYNGEE. This CDR3 is CASSVDSWRQETQYF. The CDR3 coding sequence is TGTGCCAGCAGCGTAGATTCTTGGCGGCAAGAGACCCAGTACTTC.

V and J are TRBV4-1 and TRBJ1-5; 10 bases align to TRBD1. Germline CDR1 MGHRA, CDR2 YSYEKL. The CDR3 length is 16 residues. The junction had 6 bases not matched to a gene; V was cut back by 0 bases and J by 7 bases. The CDR3 DNA sequence: TGCGCCAGCAGCCAAGATCAAATGGGACAGGGGCAGCCCCAGCATTTT. Its protein product is CASSQDQMGQGQPQHF.

This chain connects TRBV7-3 to TRBJ2-2; 9 nucleotides agree with TRBD1. The CDR3 is 14 residues long. Germline CDR1 reads SGHTA; CDR2 reads FQGTGA. V lost 6 bases and J lost 5; bases outside the gene matches: 4. This chain's CDR3 is CASSPGTGTGELFF. The CDR3 coding sequence is TGTGCCAGCAGTCCCGGGACAGGGACCGGGGAGCTGTTTTTT.